This T cell receptor beta chain emerged from a study of T-cell memory formation after mild COVID-19. As for the study in general: Largely, TCR clusters stayed within a single donor. Study-level results: Clones that contracted from day 15 to 85 had balanced CD4/CD8; later expanders were CD4+ biased. Shrinking CD4+ clones resided mostly in CM and EM, and CD8+ ones in EMRA.

After 5'RACE with constant-segment primers, TCR alpha and TCR beta cDNA libraries carrying sample barcodes and UMIs were obtained. TCRdb called the 5' RACE reads again in MiXCR, with one record for every CDR3 protein. The sample has roughly 260,000 distinct CDR3 sequences; 16% are singletons. Worth noting for this clonotype: Its specificity is unknown.

The CDR3 is 14 amino acids. V was cut by 7 bases and J by 6 bases, with 15 bases left in between. Sample: PBMCs or a T cell subset sorted from them (not recorded which). The rearrangement joins TRBV12-3 or TRBV12-4 to TRBJ2-2; no clear D gene. The source is a young man who had mild COVID-19 (a few samples of this study predate the infection). Cell type and time point are not known. The CDR3 DNA sequence: TGTGCCAGCAAAAAGTGGCAGGTAGCCGGGGAGCTGTTTTTT. Translation gives CASKKWQVAGELFF.